This paragraph covers one TCR beta chain sequence. As yet, its antigen is unknown. This specimen belongs to a study of graft-versus-host responses after intestinal transplantation. The overall study: All recipients were given anti-thymocyte globulin induction, and tacrolimus and steroids were then administered for about three years.

Only in-frame clones appear in the TCRdb table, and some are missing; sequencing was by immunoSEQ multiplex PCR. The repertoire holds about 93,000 clones, over 85% seen once, with 0.45% to 0.55% in the top ten. The CDR3 length is 13 residues. Germline lookup yields CDR1 SEHNR and CDR2 FQNEAQ (reference sequence). V was pared by 8 bases and J by 1 base, with 8 bases between. The sequences come from unstimulated CD8+ T cells sorted from spleen or lymph node cells, collected before intestinal transplant. The chain carries TRBV7-9 and TRBJ2-2, with D perhaps TRBD2 (5 bases). The clonotype was recovered from a human donor who received an intestinal transplant. CDR3 sequence: CASRGLNTGELFF. The CDR3 DNA reads as TGTGCCAGCCGGGGTCTGAACACCGGGGAGCTGTTTTTT.